The rows below give T cell receptor beta chains drawn from one sample of a study of blood T cell repertoires in COVID-19. The data were produced by immunoSEQ multiplex PCR, yet TCRdb's version contains in-frame clones alone and is incomplete. The sample has hundreds of thousands of clones, 85% to 90% seen once; the top ten hold 3.5% to 5%. Sequencing input: PBMCs or T cells enriched from blood (not recorded which). These receptors were taken from a man between 25 and 39 years old who had recovered from COVID-19. CDR3s include the opening cysteine and the closing phenylalanine or tryptophan. D genes are given only for firm matches. Clone size is given for some rows only: seen once, a few or many times, or a class if the clone is expanded.

>TRBD2|14|TRBJ2-1|NA|TRBV5-5
CASTEGAGGDEQFF
TGTGCCAGCACCGAAGGAGCGGGAGGCGATGAGCAGTTCTTC
>NA|13|TRBJ1-1|NA|TRBV18
CASSEGSGTEAFF
TGTGCCAGCTCGGAGGGGTCCGGCACTGAAGCTTTCTTT
>TRBD2|15|TRBJ2-2|NA|TRBV6-5
CASKVAGEHTGELFF
TGTGCCAGCAAGGTGGCGGGGGAGCACACCGGGGAGCTGTTTTTT
>TRBD2|16|TRBJ2-2|NA|TRBV11-3
CASSWEGRANTGELFF
TGTGCCAGCAGCTGGGAGGGGCGGGCGAACACCGGGGAGCTGTTTTTT
>NA|16|TRBJ2-1|NA|TRBV7-9
CASSFSNAALYNEQFF
TGTGCCAGCAGCTTCTCCAACGCGGCATTATACAATGAGCAGTTCTTC
>NA|14|TRBJ1-1|NA|TRBV5-1
CASSLQGGDTEAFF
TGCGCCAGCAGCTTACAAGGAGGAGACACTGAAGCTTTCTTT
>NA|18|TRBJ2-7|NA|TRBV4-1
CASSQATVLQASSYEQYF
TGCGCCAGCAGCCAAGCGACAGTTCTACAGGCCAGCTCCTACGAGCAGTACTTC
>NA|12|TRBJ1-2|NA|TRBV7-9
CASSLGAGPYTF
TGTGCCAGCAGCTTAGGGGCGGGCCCTTACACCTTC
>TRBD1|13|TRBJ2-3|NA|TRBV7-2
CASSFQGANTQYF
TGTGCCAGCAGCTTCCAGGGGGCAAATACGCAGTATTTT
>NA|15|TRBJ2-3|NA|TRBV5-1
CASSLFGTSTDTQYF
TGCGCCAGCAGCTTGTTTGGGACAAGCACAGATACGCAGTATTTT
>TRBD2|18|TRBJ2-3|NA|TRBV7-2
CASSSPGLAGYSTDTQYF
TGTGCCAGCAGCTCTCCGGGACTAGCGGGATATAGCACAGATACGCAGTATTTT
>NA|15|TRBJ1-5|NA|TRBV10-2
CASSESVTANQPQHF
TGCGCCAGCAGTGAGTCCGTGACAGCGAATCAGCCCCAGCATTTT
>NA|12|TRBJ2-3|NA|TRBV4-1
CASSQESLTQYF
TGCGCCAGCAGCCAAGAATCCCTTACGCAGTATTTT
>TRBD1|13|TRBJ2-7|NA|TRBV5-4
CASSGQGPGEQYF
TGTGCCAGCAGCGGACAGGGGCCGGGAGAGCAGTACTTC
>NA|17|TRBJ1-1|NA|TRBV2
CASSETPPGGVSTEAFF
TGTGCCAGCAGCGAGACACCTCCCGGCGGGGTGAGCACTGAAGCTTTCTTT
>NA|15|TRBJ1-4|NA|TRBV6-1
CASSLQDATNEKLFF
TGTGCCAGCAGCCTACAGGATGCAACTAATGAAAAACTGTTTTTT
>TRBD1|16|TRBJ2-1|NA|TRBV4-1
CASSQGTGGSYNEQFF
TGCGCCAGCAGCCAAGGGACAGGGGGATCCTACAATGAGCAGTTCTTC
>TRBD2|14|TRBJ2-4|NA|TRBV14
CASSQIAGANIQYF
TGTGCCAGCAGCCAAATAGCGGGGGCAAACATTCAGTACTTC
>TRBD2|15|TRBJ2-1|NA|TRBV5-4
CASSRGVGGANEQFF
TGTGCCAGCAGCCGGGGTGTCGGGGGGGCGAATGAGCAGTTCTTC
>TRBD1|14|TRBJ1-1|few|TRBV19
CASTEDRGNTEAFF
TGTGCCAGTACCGAGGACAGGGGTAACACTGAAGCTTTCTTT
>TRBD2|20|TRBJ2-3|NA|TRBV7-8
CASSDPGLAVLKLGTDTQYF
TGTGCCAGCAGCGACCCGGGGCTAGCGGTCCTTAAATTGGGCACAGATACGCAGTATTTT
>NA|13|TRBJ2-1|NA|TRBV11-2
CASSLDGYGEQFF
TGTGCCAGCAGCTTAGACGGGTATGGTGAGCAGTTCTTC
>NA|15|TRBJ1-5|NA|TRBV18
CASSLGTGPFPPQHF
TGTGCCAGCTCACTAGGAACAGGGCCTTTCCCGCCCCAGCATTTT